Listed below are T cell receptor beta chains from one sample, sequenced in a study of T cells after yellow fever vaccination. TCRdb itself ran the 5' RACE reads through MiXCR, one entry per CDR3 protein. The table has 340,000 or so distinct CDR3 sequences, approximately 12% seen once. This specimen consisted of CD4+ T cells sorted from PBMCs, obtained 15 days after the yellow fever booster vaccination. These receptors all come from a man aged 18 to 35 who received the YFV17D yellow fever vaccine. CDR3s include the opening cysteine and the closing phenylalanine or tryptophan. The D gene is left open where the match is weak. Clone sizes are given selectively: once, few, many, or a class where the clone is expanded.

clone_size	j_call	d_call	v_call	cdr3_nt	cdr3_aa
.	TRBJ2-3	.	TRBV4-3	TGCGCCAGCAGCCAAGGTCGACAGGCCCGAGATACGCAGTATTTT	CASSQGRQARDTQYF
.	TRBJ1-3	.	TRBV5-1	TGCGCCAGCAGCCGGACTGACGCTGGAAACACCATATATTTT	CASSRTDAGNTIYF
many	TRBJ1-6	.	TRBV7-2	TGTGCCAGCAGCTTAGGGCAGACCCGAGGCTCCTATAATTCACCCCTCCACTTT	CASSLGQTRGSYNSPLHF
many	TRBJ2-5	.	TRBV10-3	TGTGCCACGGGGACGGCTGCTCAAGAGACCCAGTACTTC	CATGTAAQETQYF
few	TRBJ1-1	.	TRBV12-3/TRBV12-4	TGTGCCAGCAGCCCGGGCAGACACACTGAAGCTTTCTTT	CASSPGRHTEAFF
.	TRBJ2-7	.	TRBV18	TGTGCCAGCTCACCAGGGTTGAGCGACGAGCAGTACTTC	CASSPGLSDEQYF
.	TRBJ2-3	.	TRBV24-1	TGTGCCACCAGCGACGAAGGCAGAGATCTTCTTTATTTT	CATSDEGRDLLYF
.	TRBJ2-3	.	TRBV3-1	TGTGCCAGCAGCCCTAAGCGGAGGGCAGATACGCAGTATTTT	CASSPKRRADTQYF
.	TRBJ2-4	.	TRBV18	TGTGCCAGCTCACCCTCCCCGACAGCCAACATTCAGTACTTC	CASSPSPTANIQYF
few	TRBJ2-1	TRBD2	TRBV6-4	TGTGCCAGCAGCTCCCTAGCGGGGGGGCACAATGAGCAGTTCTTC	CASSSLAGGHNEQFF
.	TRBJ1-2	.	TRBV7-2	TGTGCCAGCAGCTTCGGACAGCAACGCTATGGCTACACCTTC	CASSFGQQRYGYTF
.	TRBJ1-1	.	TRBV12-3/TRBV12-4	TGTGCCAGCAGTTTTGGGGAGAACAGTGAAGCTTTCTTT	CASSFGENSEAFF
.	TRBJ2-2	.	TRBV20-1	TGCAGTGCTAGTTTGGGGGCGAACACCGGGGAGCTGTTTTTT	CSASLGANTGELFF
few	TRBJ2-1	TRBD2	TRBV5-1	TGCGCCAGCAGCTTACCCGGGACTAGCGGGGGGTTTGAGCAGTTCTTC	CASSLPGTSGGFEQFF
many	TRBJ2-3	TRBD2	TRBV6-5	TGTGCCAGCAGTGGACCCGGGACTAAGTCGGGCACAGATACGCAGTATTTT	CASSGPGTKSGTDTQYF
.	TRBJ1-6	TRBD1	TRBV6-6	TGTGCCAGCAGTTCCCTTGGGACAGGGCTTTCACCCCTCCACTTT	CASSSLGTGLSPLHF
.	TRBJ2-1	TRBD2	TRBV24-1	TGTGCCACCAGTGATTTCGGAGCGGGGAGCTACAATGAGCAGTTCTTC	CATSDFGAGSYNEQFF
few	TRBJ2-7	TRBD1	TRBV5-5	TGTGCCAGCAGCTTGGCCGGGACAGGGCAAGTCCACGAGCAGTACTTC	CASSLAGTGQVHEQYF
.	TRBJ2-7	.	TRBV2	TGTGCCAGCGGTGAGGACAGGGACTACGACGAGCAGTACTTC	CASGEDRDYDEQYF
.	TRBJ2-1	TRBD2	TRBV20-1	TGCAGTGCTAGTAAGACTAGCGGGAATCACAATGAGCAGTTCTTC	CSASKTSGNHNEQFF
.	TRBJ1-1	.	TRBV7-2	TGTGCCAGCAGCTTAGCTAGCTTCACTGAAGCTTTCTTT	CASSLASFTEAFF
.	TRBJ1-2	.	TRBV5-1	TGCGCCAGCAGCTTGACAGGGTTTGGGTATGGCTACACCTTC	CASSLTGFGYGYTF
.	TRBJ1-1	.	TRBV7-2	TGTGCCAGCAGCCTTAGCAGTGCAGGGAACACTGAAGCTTTCTTT	CASSLSSAGNTEAFF
.	TRBJ1-2	.	TRBV12-3/TRBV12-4	TGTGCCAGCAGTACAGGGAATGGCTACACCTTC	CASSTGNGYTF
many	TRBJ2-2	TRBD2	TRBV4-3	TGCGCCAGCAGCCACATCACGGGACTAGCGGGGATTATCACCGGGGAGCTGTTTTTT	CASSHITGLAGIITGELFF
.	TRBJ2-7	.	TRBV7-9	TGTGCCAGCAGCTTAACGTCAGATCTGTACGAGCAGTACTTC	CASSLTSDLYEQYF
few	TRBJ1-6	.	TRBV14	TGTGCCAGCAGCCAAGATTCTGCATGGAGTTCACCCCTCCACTTT	CASSQDSAWSSPLHF
.	TRBJ2-7	TRBD2	TRBV6-6	TGTGCCAGCAGTCGGGGGGAGGGGACCTACGAGCAGTACTTC	CASSRGEGTYEQYF
.	TRBJ1-4	.	TRBV14	TGTGCCAGCAGCCAAGATCGCAGACCCCCTCTTAATGAAAAACTGTTTTTT	CASSQDRRPPLNEKLFF
few	TRBJ1-2	.	TRBV5-1	TGCGCCAGCAGCTTGATTCAGGGAGGTGACTATGGCTACACCTTC	CASSLIQGGDYGYTF
many	TRBJ2-1	.	TRBV5-1	TGCGCCAGCAGCTTGGGGGCGGGGACGGGGAATGAGCAGTTCTTC	CASSLGAGTGNEQFF
many	TRBJ2-3	.	TRBV7-9	TGTGCCAGCAGCTTAGCACAGATTACAGATACGCAGTATTTT	CASSLAQITDTQYF
many	TRBJ1-2	.	TRBV4-3	TGCGCCAGCAGCCAAGAGGGGGTGGCGTTCTATGGCTACACCTTC	CASSQEGVAFYGYTF
.	TRBJ1-3	.	TRBV3-1	TGTGCCAGCAGCCAAGGGGGGACCATATATTTT	CASSQGGTIYF
many	TRBJ2-1	.	TRBV7-2	TGTGCCAGCAGCTTATATAGGGGGGCTACCACTGGGAATGAGCAGTTCTTC	CASSLYRGATTGNEQFF
.	TRBJ1-2	.	TRBV20-1	TGCAGTGCTAGGTTGCGAAACTATGGCTACACCTTC	CSARLRNYGYTF
few	TRBJ1-1	TRBD1	TRBV7-9	TGTGCCAGCAGCTTAGTGACAGGGATTATGAACACTGAAGCTTTCTTT	CASSLVTGIMNTEAFF
.	TRBJ1-5	TRBD1	TRBV6-6	TGTGCCAGCAGTGGACAGGGGCCCGATAGCAATCAGCCCCAGCATTTT	CASSGQGPDSNQPQHF
few	TRBJ2-7	TRBD1	TRBV7-2	TGTGCCAGCAGCAATAGACAGGGGACCTACGAGCAGTACTTC	CASSNRQGTYEQYF
.	TRBJ2-1	TRBD1	TRBV6-5	TGTGCCAGCAGACTGGGACAGTTCAATGAGCAGTTCTTC	CASRLGQFNEQFF
many	TRBJ2-3	TRBD1	TRBV5-1	TGCGCCAGCAGCTTGGCCCCAGGGGGCGAGGGAAGCACAGATACGCAGTATTTT	CASSLAPGGEGSTDTQYF
.	TRBJ2-3	.	TRBV19	TGTGCCAGTAGTAGACAGACGGGCACAGATACGCAGTATTTT	CASSRQTGTDTQYF
.	TRBJ1-1	.	TRBV20-1	TGCAGTGCTAGGGACAACTCTGAAGCTTTCTTT	CSARDNSEAFF
few	TRBJ2-6	TRBD2	TRBV20-1	TGCAGTGCTTTGGGACTATCGCTCGGGGCCAACGTCCTGACTTTC	CSALGLSLGANVLTF
.	TRBJ1-5	.	TRBV20-1	TGCAGTGCTAGAGATAGAATCGCGGGGACATCCCATGGGCCCCAGCATTTT	CSARDRIAGTSHGPQHF
many	TRBJ2-3	.	TRBV28	TGTGCCAGCAGTTTACTCACAGATACGCAGTATTTT	CASSLLTDTQYF
few	TRBJ2-3	TRBD1	TRBV29-1	TGCAGCGTTTCCTGGACAGGCCGCACAGATACGCAGTATTTT	CSVSWTGRTDTQYF
few	TRBJ1-1	.	TRBV5-6	TGTGCCAGCAGCGCCGACAGGCTGAACACTGAAGCTTTCTTT	CASSADRLNTEAFF
many	TRBJ1-2	.	TRBV12-3/TRBV12-4	TGTGCCAGCAGTCGTGGGGGCAGAACTAACTATGGCTACACCTTC	CASSRGGRTNYGYTF
.	TRBJ1-2	.	TRBV11-2	TGTGCCAGCAGCATATCAGATGGGATAAGCGGTAATTGGGGTGGCTACACCTTC	CASSISDGISGNWGGYTF
.	TRBJ2-2	.	TRBV6-5	TGTGCCAGCAGTTACTCGGTACAGCGCTCTGAGGCGAACACCGGGGAGCTGTTTTTT	CASSYSVQRSEANTGELFF
.	TRBJ2-5	.	TRBV7-3	TGTGCCAGCAGCTTAAACAGGCAGGGAGGGACCCAGTACTTC	CASSLNRQGGTQYF
.	TRBJ1-1	.	TRBV6-5	TGTGCCAGCAGTTCCCGAGGGGAGGGGGATACTGAAGCTTTCTTT	CASSSRGEGDTEAFF